This T cell receptor (beta chain) was recorded in a study of blood T cell repertoires in COVID-19. Study context: PBMCs, B-cell-depleted T cells, or T cells provided the cDNA or gDNA that made up the material.

Deletions cut 4 bases from V and 4 bases from J, with 15 bases between. Germline CDR1 reads SGDLS; CDR2 reads YYNGEE. The CDR3 consists of 15 residues. Libraries were prepared by immunoSEQ multiplex PCR; TCRdb keeps only in-frame clonotypes and omits some of them. The table records over 85,000 clones, around nine tenths of them present only once. V and J are TRBV9 and TRBJ1-3; tentatively, D is TRBD1 (6 bases). Sequencing was performed on peripheral blood. The source of this sequence is a man aged 40-55 years with acute or convalescent COVID-19. CDR3: CASSPSTGQGNTIYF. The CDR3 nucleotides read TGTGCCAGCAGCCCATCGACAGGCCAGGGAAACACCATATATTTT. The variable domain in full, with the rest retrieved from reference TRBV9 and TRBJ1-3, is DSGVTQTPKHLITATGQRVTLRCSPRSGDLSVYWYQQSLDQGLQFLIQYYNGEERAKGNILERFSAQQFPDLHSELNLSSLELGDSALYFCASSPSTGQGNTIYFGEGSWLTVV.